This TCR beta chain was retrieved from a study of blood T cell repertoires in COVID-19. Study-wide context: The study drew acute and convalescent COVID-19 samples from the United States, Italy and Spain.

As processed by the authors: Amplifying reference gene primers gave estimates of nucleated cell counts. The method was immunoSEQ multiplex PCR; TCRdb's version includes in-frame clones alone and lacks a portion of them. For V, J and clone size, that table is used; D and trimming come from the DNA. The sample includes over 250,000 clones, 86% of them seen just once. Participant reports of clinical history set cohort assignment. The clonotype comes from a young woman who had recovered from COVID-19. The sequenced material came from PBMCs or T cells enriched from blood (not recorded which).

CDR3 bases: TGCGCCAGCAGTGAGTCGGGACTAGCGGGGCGGGACGAGCAGTTCTTC. Protein product: CASSESGLAGRDEQFF. The genes are TRBV10-1 and TRBJ2-1, with TRBD2 matching 13 bases. CDR1 is WNHNN and CDR2 is SYGVQD in the germline V gene (reference sequence). This CDR3 comprises 16 residues. V lost 0 bases, J lost 10 bases, and 6 bases stayed unmatched.